The present entry profiles one T cell receptor (beta chain) with its context. Its antigen remains unknown. The repertoire was sequenced with immunoSEQ multiplex PCR; TCRdb's copy has only in-frame clones and lacks some. The sample has 1.5 million to 2.5 million clones; roughly 95% are singletons. CD45RO-negative CD8 cells positively selected for CCR7 made up the naive population, which excluded terminally differentiated effector memory CD45RA+ cells. This specimen belongs to a study of shared clonotypes between healthy human individuals. Trimming took off 4 bases at V and 6 bases at J, with 3 bases between the two ends. The CDR3 extends over 10 amino acids. The germline CDR1 and CDR2 sequences are ENHRY and SYGVKD. Study-level results: Rarefaction showed sorted-subset sequencing was incomplete despite large depth. Clonotypes not shared had lower generation probabilities than those common to all four donors.

Sequencing was performed on naive CD8+ T cells sorted from blood. This rearrangement joins TRBV10-3 to TRBJ1-1; the D is unclear. The source of this sequence is a man aged 18 to 29 in good health. The CDR3 DNA follows: TGTGCCATCAGTGGTCCTGAAGCTTTCTTT. Translated: CAISGPEAFF.